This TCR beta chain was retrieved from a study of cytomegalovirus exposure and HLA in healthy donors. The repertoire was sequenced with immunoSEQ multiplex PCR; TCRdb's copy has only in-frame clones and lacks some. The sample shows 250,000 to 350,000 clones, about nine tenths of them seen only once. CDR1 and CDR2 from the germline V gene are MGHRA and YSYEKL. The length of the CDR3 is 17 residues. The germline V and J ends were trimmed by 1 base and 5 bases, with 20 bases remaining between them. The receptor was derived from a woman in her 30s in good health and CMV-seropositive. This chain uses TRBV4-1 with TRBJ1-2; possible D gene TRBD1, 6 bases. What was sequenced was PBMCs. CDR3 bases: TGCGCCAGCAGCCAAGGTGCAGGGGCCGCAAAGGGTTATGGCTACACCTTC. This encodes CASSQGAGAAKGYGYTF.